Listed below are T cell receptor beta chains from one sample, sequenced in a study of blood T cell repertoires in COVID-19. This table comes from immunoSEQ multiplex PCR, and its TCRdb copy is limited to in-frame clones, with some not included. The sample lists 110,000 to 150,000 clones, around 80% seen once, with about 6.4% in the top ten. The source material was peripheral blood. These receptors all come from a human donor in a cohort sampled during active COVID-19. CDR3s include the opening cysteine and the closing phenylalanine or tryptophan. A D gene is named only where the DNA matches it firmly. Rows may omit the clone size; those that give it use once, few, many or a size class.

v_gene,j_gene,len,abundance,d_gene,CDR3nt,CDR3aa
TRBV29-1,TRBJ2-3,18,once,TRBD1,TGCAGCGTGACCGTCCCGGGACAGGGGGCTATTTCGACAGATACGCAGTATTTT,CSVTVPGQGAISTDTQYF
TRBV2,TRBJ1-2,14,NA,NA,TGTGCCAGCAGTGAAGCGGGCAGGTTCTATGGCTACACCTTC,CASSEAGRFYGYTF
TRBV4-2,TRBJ2-3,16,NA,NA,TGTGCCAGCAGCCAAGATCGGCGGGGTCGCGCAGATACGCAGTATTTT,CASSQDRRGRADTQYF
TRBV5-5,TRBJ1-4,13,NA,NA,TGTGCCAGCAGCTCGGACCTTTGGGGCAGTAGGCTTTTT,CASSSDLWGSRLF
TRBV20-1,TRBJ2-7,14,NA,TRBD1,TGCAGTGCTAGTCTGGGGACAGTGGGCTACGAGCAGTACTTC,CSASLGTVGYEQYF
TRBV6-1,TRBJ1-5,14,few,TRBD1,TGTGCCAGCAGTGAAGGGACAGGGGGCCAGCCCCAGCATTTT,CASSEGTGGQPQHF
TRBV5-6,TRBJ2-3,16,NA,TRBD2,TGTGCCAGCAGTGACGGACTAGCGGGGAGCACAGATACGCAGTATTTT,CASSDGLAGSTDTQYF
TRBV19,TRBJ2-2,14,NA,NA,TGTGCCAGTAGTCCTAAGACAGGATTCAGGGAGCTGTTTTTT,CASSPKTGFRELFF
TRBV27,TRBJ2-5,15,once,NA,TGTGCCAGCAGTTTAGCTGCAGGGGCTTACGAGACCCAGTACTTC,CASSLAAGAYETQYF
TRBV3-1/TRBV3-2,TRBJ2-1,14,once,NA,TGTGCCAGCAGCCATGTGGACAGTTACAATGAGCAGTTCTTC,CASSHVDSYNEQFF
TRBV4-3,TRBJ2-4,13,NA,NA,TGCGCCAGCAGCAGAGGTGGAGAAAACATTCAGTACTTC,CASSRGGENIQYF
TRBV7-6,TRBJ1-4,15,NA,NA,TGTGCCAGCAGCTTAGCGGGAAGGGGGGGTGAAAAACTGTTTTTT,CASSLAGRGGEKLFF
TRBV18,TRBJ2-7,15,NA,TRBD1,TGTGCCAGCTCACAATTACAGGGGGCCCGATACGAGCAGTACTTC,CASSQLQGARYEQYF
TRBV5-6,TRBJ1-6,14,NA,NA,TGTGCCAGCAGCCTGGGCAGGGACACTCAATCCCTCCACTTT,CASSLGRDTQSLHF
TRBV5-1,TRBJ1-2,15,NA,NA,TGCGCCAGCAGCCCTTCGCCGAGCCTACCGAGTGGCTACACCTTC,CASSPSPSLPSGYTF
TRBV6-2/TRBV6-3,TRBJ1-1,16,NA,NA,TGTGCCAGCAGTTATTACCACGGACAGATCGACACTGAAGCTTTCTTT,CASSYYHGQIDTEAFF
TRBV5-5,TRBJ2-1,14,NA,TRBD2,TGTGCCAGCAGCTTGAGACTAGCGGGGACCTTGGGGTTCTTC,CASSLRLAGTLGFF
TRBV1,TRBJ2-2,17,NA,NA,TGCATCAGCAGCCAACCGGGACTAGCGGGGGACACCGGGGAGCTGTTTTTT,CISSQPGLAGDTGELFF
TRBV7-3,TRBJ1-3,17,NA,TRBD1,TGTGCCAGCAGCCCTGAGACGGAGGGGGCTTTAGAAAACACCATATATTTT,CASSPETEGALENTIYF
TRBV15,TRBJ1-2,15,NA,TRBD1,TGTGCCACCAGCACTTCAGGGGGCACCATCTATGGCTACACCTTC,CATSTSGGTIYGYTF
TRBV7-2,TRBJ1-2,16,NA,NA,TGTGCCAGCAGCTTAGATTTTGACAGCACTAACTATGGCTACACCTTC,CASSLDFDSTNYGYTF
TRBV19,TRBJ2-2,15,once,NA,TGTGCCAGCCGCCGAGGGGGGGTAAACACCGGGGAGCTGTTTTTT,CASRRGGVNTGELFF
TRBV4-2,TRBJ2-3,15,once,TRBD2,TGTGCCAGCAGCCAAGAGCGGGGGGGCCCAGATACGCAGTATTTT,CASSQERGGPDTQYF
TRBV30,TRBJ2-7,14,NA,NA,TGTGCCTGGAGTCCAGGGTCGGTTAACTACGAGCAGTACTTC,CAWSPGSVNYEQYF
TRBV27,TRBJ2-3,14,NA,NA,TGTGCCAGCAGTTTGCGGACTAGCACAGATACGCAGTATTTT,CASSLRTSTDTQYF
TRBV2,TRBJ2-2,14,few,NA,TGTGCCAGCAGGGGGGCTGCGAACACCGGGGAGCTGTTTTTT,CASRGAANTGELFF
TRBV7-9,TRBJ2-7,12,NA,NA,TGTGCCAGCAGCTCCGGACAGTACGAGCAGTACTTC,CASSSGQYEQYF
TRBV7-3,TRBJ2-5,14,NA,TRBD1,TGTGCCAGCAGCCCCAGGGGGCGGAGAGAGACCCAGTACTTC,CASSPRGRRETQYF
TRBV2,TRBJ2-5,13,NA,TRBD1,TGTGCCAGCAGCGCGGGACAGGAAGAGACCCAGTACTTC,CASSAGQEETQYF
TRBV19,TRBJ1-6,14,NA,TRBD1,TGTGCCAGTAGGGACAGGGGCGGGAACTCACCCCTCCACTTT,CASRDRGGNSPLHF
TRBV4-1,TRBJ2-3,14,once,NA,TGCGCCAGCAGCCGAGGACTTATCACAGATACGCAGTATTTT,CASSRGLITDTQYF
TRBV2,TRBJ1-6,12,NA,NA,TGTGCCAGCCAACAGTCTAATTCACCCCTCCACTTT,CASQQSNSPLHF
TRBV9,TRBJ1-4,14,NA,NA,TGTGCCAGCAGCGTGGAGGCTGACCCCCGAAAACTGTTTTTT,CASSVEADPRKLFF
TRBV11-3,TRBJ2-2,14,NA,NA,TGTGCCAGCAGCTTAGATCCAACTTCCGGGGAGCTGTTTTTT,CASSLDPTSGELFF
TRBV6-8,TRBJ1-5,16,NA,TRBD1,TGTGCCAGCAAGACAGATCCGGGACAGACCCTTCAGCCCCAGCATTTT,CASKTDPGQTLQPQHF
TRBV7-3,TRBJ1-1,13,NA,NA,TGTGCCACCAGTCGACAGGCGAACACTGAAGCTTTCTTT,CATSRQANTEAFF
TRBV4-3,TRBJ1-6,17,NA,NA,TGCGCCAGCAGCAAAAGGGCGGGTGGCGGAGAAAATTCACCCCTCCACTTT,CASSKRAGGGENSPLHF
TRBV28,TRBJ1-6,13,once,TRBD1,TGTGCCAGCAGTTGGGGGACAGGGGAGCAACTCCACTTT,CASSWGTGEQLHF
TRBV15,TRBJ2-5,17,NA,TRBD2,TGTGCCACCAGCAGCCCAGGACTAGCGGGGGACCAAGAGACCCAGTACTTC,CATSSPGLAGDQETQYF
TRBV9,TRBJ1-1,12,NA,NA,TGTGCCAGCAGCCCTCGTAGAGTCGAAGCTTTCTTT,CASSPRRVEAFF
TRBV11-2,TRBJ1-1,14,NA,TRBD1,TGTGCCAGCAGCTTAAACAGGGGAGACACTGAAGCTTTCTTT,CASSLNRGDTEAFF
TRBV7-3,TRBJ2-3,15,NA,NA,TGTGCCAGCAGCATTATTGGGGGGGCGACAGATACGCAGTATTTT,CASSIIGGATDTQYF
TRBV29-1,TRBJ1-5,14,once,TRBD1,TGCAGCGTTGAGGGGCAGGGGGTGAGTCAGCCCCAGCATTTT,CSVEGQGVSQPQHF
TRBV30,TRBJ1-4,14,NA,NA,TGTGCCTGGAGTGAAACAGGGCCGGGCGAAAAACTGTTTTTT,CAWSETGPGEKLFF
TRBV28,TRBJ1-4,15,NA,NA,TGTGCCAGCAGTTTAGGCGGGGGAGGGACTGAAAACCTGTTTTTT,CASSLGGGGTENLFF
TRBV6-4,TRBJ2-3,15,NA,TRBD2,TGTGCCAGCAGTGGATCGGGGGGGGGCACAGATACGCAGTATTTT,CASSGSGGGTDTQYF
TRBV5-4,TRBJ2-3,14,NA,NA,TGTGCCAGCAGCTTGCCCGGGAGCACAGATACGCAGTATTTT,CASSLPGSTDTQYF
TRBV2,TRBJ1-1,13,NA,TRBD1,TGTGCCAGCAGAGGACAGGGGTACACTGAAGCTTTCTTT,CASRGQGYTEAFF
TRBV18,TRBJ1-6,14,NA,TRBD1,TGTGCCAGCTCACCGGGACAGGGCAATTCACCCCTCCACTTT,CASSPGQGNSPLHF
TRBV7-3,TRBJ1-2,15,NA,NA,TGTGCCAGCAGCCCAGGAACTCTTTACAACTATGGCTACACCTTC,CASSPGTLYNYGYTF
TRBV5-6,TRBJ2-5,13,once,NA,TGTGCCAGCAGCTTGGATTCGGTGGAGACCCAGTACTTC,CASSLDSVETQYF
TRBV12-1,TRBJ2-1,16,NA,NA,TGTGCCAGCAGCTTTCGGGCTAGCGGCCCCGTAGATGAGCAGTTCTTC,CASSFRASGPVDEQFF
TRBV7-8,TRBJ1-1,13,NA,TRBD1,TGTGCCAGCAGCTTAGGGACAGGGTCTATGGTTTTCTTT,CASSLGTGSMVFF